Listed below are T cell receptor beta chains from one sample, sequenced in a study of cytomegalovirus exposure and HLA in healthy donors. Clones were sequenced by immunoSEQ multiplex PCR, and TCRdb holds only the in-frame ones, with some missing. This sample has approximately 150,000 clones, with 65% to 70% found just once. Sequencing used PBMCs. The source is a young woman in good health and CMV-seropositive. CDR3s include the opening cysteine and the closing phenylalanine or tryptophan. A D gene is named only where the DNA matches it firmly. Only some rows state a clone size, as once, few, many or a class for expanded clones.

v_call,clone_size,d_call,j_call,cdr3_nt,cdr3_aa
TRBV19,NA,NA,TRBJ2-1,TGTGCCAGTAGTATGATGAGGGACAATGAGCAGTTCTTC,CASSMMRDNEQFF
TRBV29-1,NA,NA,TRBJ2-1,TGCAGCGTCGTCGGACTAAAGCGAGTCTCCTACAATGAGCAGTTCTTC,CSVVGLKRVSYNEQFF
TRBV15,NA,TRBD1,TRBJ2-2,TGTGCCACCAGCAGAGATTGGACAGGGACAAACACCGGGGAGCTGTTTTTT,CATSRDWTGTNTGELFF
TRBV5-1,few,NA,TRBJ2-1,TGCGCCAGCAGCCCTAGGTTCGGGTCCAGCTCCTACAATGAGCAGTTCTTC,CASSPRFGSSSYNEQFF
TRBV19,NA,NA,TRBJ2-1,TGTGCCACGGGAGTGAGCTCCTACAATGAGCAGTTCTTC,CATGVSSYNEQFF
TRBV19,NA,NA,TRBJ1-2,TGTGCCAGTAGTAAGACAGACTATGGCTACACCTTC,CASSKTDYGYTF
TRBV27,few,TRBD1,TRBJ1-3,TGTGCCAGCAGCGGACAGGGTAGAGGGAACACCATATATTTT,CASSGQGRGNTIYF
TRBV7-2,few,NA,TRBJ1-5,TGTGCCAGCAGCCCCCAGGGGTATAGCAATCAGCCCCAGCATTTT,CASSPQGYSNQPQHF
TRBV30,few,NA,TRBJ1-2,TGTGCCTGGAGTGTAATTCCGGGTTTTGGCTACACCTTC,CAWSVIPGFGYTF
TRBV7-2,NA,NA,TRBJ1-6,TGCGCCAGCAGCTTAGACAGGATAGCAAGCTCCTATAATTCACCCCTCCACTTT,CASSLDRIASSYNSPLHF
TRBV6-1,NA,NA,TRBJ1-1,TGTGCCAGCAGTTCCGGGTGGGGGGGTGAAGCTTTCTTT,CASSSGWGGEAFF
TRBV4-1,few,NA,TRBJ1-1,TGCGCCAGCAGCCACGAGAGGAACTTGGACACTGAAGCTTTCTTT,CASSHERNLDTEAFF
TRBV30,NA,NA,TRBJ2-7,TGTGCCTGGAGTGCTGGGATTCACCCAGGGCCTGAGGAGCAGTACTTC,CAWSAGIHPGPEEQYF
TRBV7-9,once,NA,TRBJ2-5,TGTGCCAGCAGCTTGGCAGGGCCAACAGAGACCCAGTACTTC,CASSLAGPTETQYF
TRBV11-3,NA,NA,TRBJ2-6,TGTGCCAGCAGCTTAGGCCCGGGAGAGGGAGCTGGGGCCAACGTCCTGACTTTC,CASSLGPGEGAGANVLTF
TRBV28,once,NA,TRBJ2-5,TGTGCCAGCATCCGGGATTTTGGAGAGACCCAGTACTTC,CASIRDFGETQYF
TRBV2,NA,TRBD1,TRBJ1-5,TGTGCCAGCAGTCCGACAGGGGTGGGTCAGCCCCAGCATTTT,CASSPTGVGQPQHF
TRBV19,NA,NA,TRBJ1-6,TGTGCCAGTAGTATGAAGTCTGGAGCCTATAATTCCCCCCTCCACTTT,CASSMKSGAYNSPLHF
TRBV30,NA,TRBD1,TRBJ1-2,TGTGCCTGGAGCGATACCGTGGGACAGGGGGCGGGTGGCTACACCTTC,CAWSDTVGQGAGGYTF
TRBV29-1,NA,NA,TRBJ2-1,TGCAGCGTTGTTTCGGTATCCCTAGTCTCCTACAATGAGCAGTTCTTC,CSVVSVSLVSYNEQFF
TRBV9,NA,TRBD2,TRBJ2-7,TGTGCCAGCAGCTACGGACTAGCGGGGTCCTACGAGCAGTACTTC,CASSYGLAGSYEQYF
TRBV6-5,few,TRBD1,TRBJ1-4,TGTGCCAGCAGTTACTCGGCAGGGGGTTGGGAAAAACTGTTTTTT,CASSYSAGGWEKLFF
TRBV27,few,TRBD1,TRBJ1-5,TGTGCCAGCAAATCCCGATTTGACAGGGTTAGCAATCAGCCCCAGCATTTT,CASKSRFDRVSNQPQHF
TRBV18,NA,NA,TRBJ1-1,TGTGCCAGCTCACCACGGCAGGGTCCGAACACTGAAGCTTTCTTT,CASSPRQGPNTEAFF
TRBV7-9,NA,NA,TRBJ2-3,TGTGCCAGCAGCTCCCCCCTTATTAATACGCAGTATTTT,CASSSPLINTQYF
TRBV7-2,few,TRBD1,TRBJ2-7,TGTGCCAGCAGCCAGGGGGCCGGGCTCCCTTTTTTCGAGCAGTACTTC,CASSQGAGLPFFEQYF
TRBV28,NA,TRBD2,TRBJ2-1,TGTGCCAGCAGTTTAGAAGGACTAGCGGAGGCCTACAATGAGCAGTTCTTC,CASSLEGLAEAYNEQFF
TRBV5-4,few,TRBD2,TRBJ2-7,TGTGCCAGCAGCTTTAGCGGGAGTTCCTACGAGCAGTACTTC,CASSFSGSSYEQYF
TRBV6-6,NA,NA,TRBJ1-1,TGTGCCAGCAGGACACCTGTGAACACTGAAGCTTTCTTT,CASRTPVNTEAFF
TRBV29-1,NA,NA,TRBJ2-1,TGCAGCGTTGAAGTCCGGTTCGGAGGCCGCGGATCGAGTGAGCAGTTCTTC,CSVEVRFGGRGSSEQFF
TRBV15,once,TRBD1,TRBJ1-5,TGTGCCACCAGCAGAGCTACAGGGGGCACTCAGCCCCAGCATTTT,CATSRATGGTQPQHF
TRBV7-9,NA,NA,TRBJ1-2,TGTGCCAGCAGTTACGACCCCGCCGGGAGGCATGGCTACACCTTC,CASSYDPAGRHGYTF
TRBV4-1,NA,TRBD1,TRBJ1-2,TGCGCCAGCAGCTTCGGACAGGGGGGTTCTTATGGCTACACCTTC,CASSFGQGGSYGYTF
TRBV19,NA,TRBD1,TRBJ2-3,TGTGCCAGTAGTATAGTCTTTCCGGACAGGGCAGGGGATACGCAGTATTTT,CASSIVFPDRAGDTQYF
TRBV7-3,NA,TRBD1,TRBJ1-2,TGTGCCAGCAGCCCCAGTGGGCTGGGACAGGGGCACGACTATGGCTACACCTTC,CASSPSGLGQGHDYGYTF
TRBV10-3,NA,NA,TRBJ1-2,TGTGCCATCAGTCCCCCCGGTGACTATGGCTACACCTTC,CAISPPGDYGYTF
TRBV30,NA,NA,TRBJ1-1,TGCGCCTGGAGTGGGCGGCGGGTGGTTGTAAACACTGAAGCTTTCTTT,CAWSGRRVVVNTEAFF
TRBV29-1,few,NA,TRBJ2-1,TGCAGCGTTAAGGGGGAGGGTTGGGGTGAGCAGTTCTTC,CSVKGEGWGEQFF
TRBV14,NA,TRBD2,TRBJ2-1,TGTGCCAGCAGCCGAACGACTAGCGGGAGAAGAAATGAGCAGTTCTTC,CASSRTTSGRRNEQFF
TRBV19,NA,TRBD1,TRBJ1-2,TGTGCCAGTAGTATAGATCGGTCGAGGACAGGGGAACACTATGGCTACACCTTC,CASSIDRSRTGEHYGYTF
TRBV20-1,NA,NA,TRBJ2-3,TGCAGTGCTAGAGAGATAGAGTACCAGTATTTT,CSAREIEYQYF
TRBV29-1,NA,TRBD1,TRBJ2-1,TGCAGCGTCCTCAGGACAGGGGGCTATGCGGGGAGAAACAATGAGCAGTTCTTC,CSVLRTGGYAGRNNEQFF
TRBV30,NA,NA,TRBJ1-2,TGTGCCTGGAGTGTACAGGGAGGCTACACCTTC,CAWSVQGGYTF
TRBV25-1,NA,NA,TRBJ2-1,TGTGCCAGCAGTGCCAAGAGAGTTCAGTTCTTC,CASSAKRVQFF
TRBV4-2,NA,TRBD2,TRBJ2-1,TGTGCCAGCAGCCAAGGAGAGACTAGCGGCCTTGAGCAGTTCTTC,CASSQGETSGLEQFF
TRBV30,NA,NA,TRBJ2-7,TGTGCCTGGAGGCCCCCTATCAACCACTACGAGCAGTACTTC,CAWRPPINHYEQYF
TRBV29-1,few,TRBD2,TRBJ2-7,TGCAGCGCCACGGGAGGGGTTAGGGACGAGCAGTACTTC,CSATGGVRDEQYF
TRBV6-1,NA,NA,TRBJ2-1,TGTGCCATCATCATACGGGGGAGCTCCTACAATGAGCAGTTCTTC,CAIIIRGSSYNEQFF
TRBV7-9,NA,TRBD1,TRBJ2-7,TGTGCCAGCAGCCTTTACGGGACAGACTCCTACGAGCAGTACTTC,CASSLYGTDSYEQYF
TRBV30,NA,NA,TRBJ1-6,TGTGCCTGGAGTTCCCGGAGATCATTTAATTCACCCCTCCACTTT,CAWSSRRSFNSPLHF
TRBV27,few,TRBD1,TRBJ2-5,TGTGCCAGCAGGCCGGGACAGGCGTTTTTGGAGACCCAGTACTTC,CASRPGQAFLETQYF
TRBV7-9,NA,TRBD1,TRBJ2-7,TGTGCCAGCAGCTGGGGACAGCCGGCCTACGAGCAGTACTTC,CASSWGQPAYEQYF
TRBV11-2,few,NA,TRBJ2-3,TGTGCCAGCAGCTTAGAGGCCGGAGCGGCAGATACGCAGTATTTT,CASSLEAGAADTQYF
TRBV13,NA,NA,TRBJ2-7,TGTGCCAGCAGCTCGAGGGTAAACGAGCAGTACTTC,CASSSRVNEQYF